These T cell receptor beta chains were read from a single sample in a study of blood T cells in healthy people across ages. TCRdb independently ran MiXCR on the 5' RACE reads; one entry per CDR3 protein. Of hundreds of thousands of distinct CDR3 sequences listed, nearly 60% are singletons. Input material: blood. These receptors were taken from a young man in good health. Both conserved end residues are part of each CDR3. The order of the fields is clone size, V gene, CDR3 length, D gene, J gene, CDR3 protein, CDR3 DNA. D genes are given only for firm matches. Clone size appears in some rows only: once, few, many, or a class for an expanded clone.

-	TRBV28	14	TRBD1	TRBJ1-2	CASSFSGQPYGYTF	TGTGCCAGCAGTTTTTCGGGACAGCCCTATGGCTACACCTTC
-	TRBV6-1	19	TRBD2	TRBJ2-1	CASSTTGLAERSSYNEQFF	TGTGCCAGCAGTACGACGGGACTAGCGGAAAGAAGCTCCTACAATGAGCAGTTCTTC
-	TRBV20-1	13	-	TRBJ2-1	CSAGGTNYNEQFF	TGCAGTGCGGGCGGGACAAATTACAATGAGCAGTTCTTC
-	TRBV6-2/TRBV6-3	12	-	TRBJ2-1	CASSWPRGEQFF	TGTGCCAGCAGTTGGCCGCGCGGTGAGCAGTTCTTC
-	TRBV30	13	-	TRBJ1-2	CAWMGDATYGYTF	TGTGCCTGGATGGGGGACGCGACCTATGGCTACACCTTC
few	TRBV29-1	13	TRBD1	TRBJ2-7	CSGRTGHDYEQYF	TGCAGCGGACGGACAGGCCACGACTACGAGCAGTACTTC
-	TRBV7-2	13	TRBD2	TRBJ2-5	CASNVGGRETQYF	TGTGCCAGCAATGTCGGGGGGAGAGAGACCCAGTACTTC
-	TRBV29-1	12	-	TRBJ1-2	CSVVAGEGGYTF	TGCAGCGTTGTAGCTGGTGAGGGGGGCTACACCTTC
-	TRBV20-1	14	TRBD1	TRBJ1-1	CSARVGTGSTEAFF	TGCAGTGCGAGAGTCGGGACAGGGAGCACTGAAGCTTTCTTT
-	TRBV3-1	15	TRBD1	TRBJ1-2	CASSQEGQGADGYTF	TGTGCCAGCAGCCAAGAGGGACAGGGGGCCGATGGCTACACCTTC
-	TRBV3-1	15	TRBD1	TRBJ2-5	CASSQTAGGWETQYF	TGTGCCAGCAGCCAGACAGCAGGGGGCTGGGAGACCCAGTACTTC
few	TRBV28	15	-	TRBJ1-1	CASSFSGRGMSEAFF	TGTGCCAGCAGTTTCAGCGGGCGAGGTATGTCTGAAGCTTTCTTT
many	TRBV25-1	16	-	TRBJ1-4	CASSEYATKGGEKLFF	TGTGCCAGCAGTGAATATGCGACCAAGGGAGGGGAAAAACTGTTTTTT
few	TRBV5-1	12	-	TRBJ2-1	CASSSQLNEQFF	TGCGCCAGCAGCTCCCAGCTCAATGAGCAGTTCTTC
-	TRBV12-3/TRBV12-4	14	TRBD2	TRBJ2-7	CASRGHIAGQEQYF	TGTGCCAGCAGAGGGCACATAGCGGGCCAAGAGCAGTACTTC
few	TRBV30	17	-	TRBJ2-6	CAWSVLPGNSGANVLTF	TGTGCCTGGAGTGTACTCCCAGGGAACTCTGGGGCCAACGTCCTGACTTTC
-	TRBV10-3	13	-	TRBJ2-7	CAISETRVREQYF	TGTGCCATCAGTGAGACACGGGTCAGGGAGCAGTACTTC